This T cell receptor beta chain was identified in a study of blood T cell repertoires in COVID-19. The CDR3 runs 13 residues. Trimming left V 11 bases short and J 8 bases short, with 19 bases between. Per the germline V gene, CDR1 is MNHEY and CDR2 is SMNVEV (reference sequence). The table came from immunoSEQ multiplex PCR; TCRdb's copy has only in-frame clones and leaves some out. The sample contains 150,000 to 200,000 clones, about 88% of which appear only once. Input material: PBMCs or T cells enriched from blood (not recorded which). This clonotype was sampled from a human donor with acute COVID-19. The donor label of this sample is uncertain. The chain recombines TRBV27 with TRBJ1-3, with a weak D call TRBD1 (6 bases). The CDR3 spells CARVRAPGDTIYF. In DNA, the CDR3 is TGTGCCCGCGTTCGGGCTCCAGGGGACACCATATATTTT.